A single sample is the source of the 27 T cell receptor beta chains below, sequenced in a study of early T cells in non-severe SARS-CoV-2 infection. TCRdb reprocessed the 5' RACE reads via MiXCR and lists one record per CDR3 protein. The table shows some 59,000 distinct CDR3 sequences, with around 9.3% occurring only once. Sequencing input: whole blood. The receptor set was obtained from an adult who was a healthcare worker with PCR-confirmed SARS-CoV-2 infection or an uninfected control (not recorded which).

This clonotype was seen repeatedly, ten times or more. This sequence joins TRBV20-1 and TRBJ1-1; D ambiguous. This CDR3 spans 11 amino acids. The germline gives CDR1 DFQATT, CDR2 SNEGSKA (reference sequence). V gave up 2 bases and J gave up 6 bases, with 7 bases separating them. CDR3 bases: TGCAGTGCTAGACGGCGGCCTGAAGCTTTCTTT. Encoded protein: CSARRRPEAFF.

Only a few counts were recorded for this clonotype. V gene TRBV20-1 combines with J gene TRBJ2-3; D tentatively reads TRBD1 or TRBD2 (5 bases each). Per germline, CDR1 DFQATT and CDR2 SNEGSKA (reference sequence). Trimming stripped 6 bases from V and 8 bases from J, with 24 bases between. The CDR3 contains 15 residues. The CDR3 is CSAGESGRLSATQYF. The CDR3 nucleotides read TGCAGTGCAGGGGAGAGCGGCAGACTTTCTGCTACGCAGTATTTT.

This clonotype was detected only a few times. This chain connects TRBV11-3 to TRBJ2-5; D is possibly TRBD1 or TRBD2 (5 bases each). Trimming took off 4 bases at V and 8 bases at J, with 14 bases between the two ends. The length of the CDR3 is 13 residues. Germline CDR1 is SGHNT and CDR2 is YENEEA. This CDR3 is CASSSEGRLTQYF. In DNA, the CDR3 is TGTGCCAGCAGCTCCGAGGGACGTTTAACCCAGTACTTC. Full variable domain (rest looked up from reference TRBV11-3 and TRBJ2-5): EAGVVQSPRYKIIEKKQPVAFWCNPISGHNTLYWYLQNLGQGPELLIRYENEEAVDDSQLPKDRFSAERLKGVDSTLKIQPAELGDSAVYLCASSSEGRLTQYFGPGTRLLVL.

CDR3 residues: CASSQSEKQYF. The CDR3 DNA sequence: TGTGCCAGCAGCCAGTCAGAGAAGCAGTACTTC. The genes are TRBV7-2 and TRBJ2-7; D remains unclear. CDR3 size: 11 residues. Germline CDR1 reads SGHTA; CDR2 reads FQGNSA. Between the trimmed V and J ends, which lost 5 bases and 8 bases, there was a span of 10 bases.

J is TRBJ2-3 and V is TRBV4-1; D call uncertain. Trimming shortened V by 2 bases and J by 2 bases, and 8 bases separated the two germline ends. Germline CDR1 MGHRA, CDR2 YSYEKL. This CDR3 spans 14 amino acids. As DNA, the CDR3 is TGCGCCAGCAGCCAACTAGACCCCACAGATACGCAGTATTTT. Its protein product is CASSQLDPTDTQYF.

This clonotype was seen only a few times. The chain links TRBV7-2 to TRBJ2-3; no definite D call. Trimming shortened V by 0 bases and J by 8 bases, and 12 bases separated the two germline ends. The germline V gene encodes CDR1 SGHTA and CDR2 FQGNSA. The CDR3 extends over 14 amino acids. CDR3 DNA sequence: TGTGCCAGCAGCTTAGCGCTAGGGTTCTCTACGCAGTATTTT. Amino acids: CASSLALGFSTQYF.

The J gene is TRBJ2-1, the V gene TRBV24-1, with 7 bases fitting TRBD2. With 9 bases clipped from V and 6 bases from J, the junction kept 10 bases outside the gene matches. This CDR3 has 14 residues. Germline assignment: CDR1 KGHDR and CDR2 SFDVKD. CDR3 nucleotides: TGTGCCACCCAGGGAGGGGCGGCCCTCAATGAGCAGTTCTTC. It translates to CATQGGAALNEQFF.

This clonotype was recorded at least ten times. The CDR3, as DNA: TGTGCCAGCAGCTCGGGACTAGCGGACAGATCTCGAGATACGCAGTATTTT. Amino acid sequence: CASSSGLADRSRDTQYF. V usage is TRBV7-2 and J usage is TRBJ2-3; 11 bases are a match to TRBD2. Germline V gene sequence: CDR1 SGHTA, CDR2 FQGNSA. V trimming: 4 bases; J trimming: 5 bases; junction bases outside the gene matches: 11. The CDR3 consists of 17 residues.

This rearrangement joins TRBV4-1 to TRBJ1-6, with 9 bases fitting TRBD1. The V gene end was trimmed by 5 bases and the J gene end by 7 bases; junction bases not matched to a gene: 6. The CDR3 runs to 15 residues. Germline V gene data show CDR1 as MGHRA and CDR2 as YSYEKL. CDR3 sequence: CASSYPGQGNSPLHF. CDR3 nucleotide sequence: TGCGCCAGCAGCTACCCGGGACAGGGCAATTCACCCCTCCACTTT.

This clonotype showed up many times. CDR3 in amino acids: CASSGPAGYSGANVLTF. CDR3 bases: TGTGCCAGCAGTGGCCCAGCGGGGTACTCTGGGGCCAACGTCCTGACTTTC. The chain recombines TRBV25-1 with TRBJ2-6, with 7 bases that match TRBD2. CDR1 MGHDK and CDR2 SYGVNS come from the germline V gene. V dropped 4 bases and J dropped 0; count of bases not matched to a gene: 6. The CDR3 is 17 amino acids.

This clonotype was seen many times. The V gene is TRBV7-2, the J gene TRBJ1-2, with 10 bases matching TRBD1. J was trimmed by 2 bases and V by 7 bases; bases with no gene match: 10. CDR1 is SGHTA, CDR2 FQGNSA, per germline. This CDR3 contains 16 residues. The DNA of the CDR3 is TGTGCCAGCACCCACCGAGGGGGACAGGGGAACTATGGCTACACCTTC. Its translation: CASTHRGGQGNYGYTF.

This clonotype was counted once. The chain combines TRBV7-9 with TRBJ1-1; no definite D call. In germline, CDR1 is SEHNR, CDR2 FQNEAQ (reference sequence). The CDR3 contains 13 residues. Trimming stripped 3 bases from V and 1 base from J, with 6 bases between. The CDR3 reads CASSFQENTEAFF. The CDR3 coding sequence is TGTGCCAGCAGCTTTCAAGAGAACACTGAAGCTTTCTTT.

Ten or more counts support this clonotype. This chain connects TRBV7-9 to TRBJ2-5; no clear D. The CDR3 runs to 12 residues. With 5 bases removed from V and 4 bases from J, the gap between germline ends came to 8 bases. From germline, CDR1 is SEHNR and CDR2 FQNEAQ (reference sequence). CDR3 nucleotide sequence: TGTGCCAGCAGCATAGGGCGAGAGACCCAGTACTTC. Translating it yields CASSIGRETQYF.

This clonotype was counted a few times. The V and J genes are TRBV29-1 and TRBJ2-1; D is uncertain. CDR1 is SQVTM, CDR2 ANQGSEA, per germline. The CDR3 contains 13 residues. V was trimmed by 7 bases and J by 8 bases, leaving 18 bases between them. This CDR3 is CSEGQFSGDEQFF. In DNA form, the CDR3 reads TGCAGCGAAGGGCAGTTCAGTGGGGATGAGCAGTTCTTC.

The chain couples TRBV6-5 to TRBJ2-1; D is perhaps TRBD2 (6 bases). There are 15 residues in the CDR3. V was shortened by 4 bases and J by 7 bases, with 17 bases between the two germline ends. CDR1 is MNHEY, CDR2 SVGAGI, per germline. The CDR3 here is CASSWGQAGENEQFF. The CDR3 nucleotides are TGTGCCAGCAGTTGGGGCCAAGCGGGTGAGAATGAGCAGTTCTTC.

This clonotype is deemed medium-sized (0.01 to 0.1%). This chain connects TRBV11-1 to TRBJ1-1, with D tentatively TRBD1 (6 bases). The germline gives CDR1 SGHAT, CDR2 FQDESV (reference sequence). The CDR3 runs to 15 residues. Trimming took off 5 bases at V and 1 base at J, with 14 bases between the two ends. CDR3 residues: CASSQGQTKNTEAFF. The CDR3 DNA reads TGTGCCAGCAGCCAAGGACAGACCAAGAACACTGAAGCTTTCTTT. The whole variable domain, remainder taken from reference TRBV11-1 and TRBJ1-1, is EAEVAQSPRYKITEKSQAVAFWCDPISGHATLYWYRQILGQGPELLVQFQDESVVDDSQLPKDRFSAERLKGVDSTLKIQPAELGDSAMYLCASSQGQTKNTEAFFGQGTRLTVV.

This chain connects TRBV7-9 to TRBJ2-7, with 8 bases matching TRBD2. The CDR3 sequence is 16 residues long. Per germline, CDR1 SEHNR and CDR2 FQNEAQ (reference sequence). V gave up 5 bases and J gave up 2 bases; unmatched junction bases: 11. CDR3 loop: CASSPLQREIAYEQYF. CDR3 bases: TGTGCCAGCAGCCCCCTTCAGCGGGAGATCGCCTACGAGCAGTACTTC.

The chain recombines TRBV10-3 with TRBJ2-1; possible D gene TRBD2, 6 bases. CDR1 and CDR2 (germline): ENHRY, SYGVKD. Trimming left V 6 bases short and J 6 bases short, with 12 bases between. This CDR3 has 13 residues. CDR3 protein: CAIRGDLPNEQFF. For the CDR3, the DNA is TGTGCCATCAGAGGGGACTTACCCAATGAGCAGTTCTTC.

This clonotype was observed at least ten times. This chain joins TRBV5-4 and TRBJ2-2; the D is unclear. Germline V gives CDR1 SGHNT, CDR2 YYREEE (reference sequence). V lost 4 bases, J lost 0 bases, and 13 bases lay in between. The CDR3 is 16 amino acids. The CDR3 coding sequence is TGTGCCAGCAGCCCCCCTGGGCGCTCGAACACCGGGGAGCTGTTTTTT. Amino acid sequence: CASSPPGRSNTGELFF.

This chain uses TRBV5-5 with TRBJ1-4, with 9 bases that match TRBD1. CDR3 length: 12 amino acids. Germline CDR1 and CDR2: SGHKS and YYEKEE (reference sequence). The ends lost 4 bases at V and 14 bases at J; junction bases unmatched: 6. The CDR3 coding sequence is TGTGCCAGCAGCACCGGGACAGGGCTCCTGTTTTTT. This translates into CASSTGTGLLFF.

The V call is TRBV7-2, the J call TRBJ2-4; D remains unclear. This CDR3 spans 14 amino acids. The germline CDR1 and CDR2 sequences are SGHTA and FQGNSA. V was cut by 1 base and J by 2 bases, with 6 bases left in between. The CDR3 coding sequence is TGTGCCAGCAGCTTAGGTCTAACCAAAAACATTCAGTACTTC. Its protein product is CASSLGLTKNIQYF.

The chain uses TRBV29-1 and TRBJ2-7, with D perhaps TRBD2 (5 bases). Germline values: CDR1 SQVTM, CDR2 ANQGSEA. Trimming stripped 7 bases from V and 2 bases from J, with 15 bases between. The CDR3 has 13 residues. CDR3 sequence: CSARGDYTYEQYF. In DNA, the CDR3 is TGCAGCGCGCGAGGCGACTATACCTACGAGCAGTACTTC.

This clonotype was counted at least ten times. The chain employs TRBV18 and TRBJ2-7; TRBD1 is a possible D gene (5 bases). The V and J ends lost 1 base and 7 bases respectively, with 14 bases between them. The CDR3 runs to 14 residues. Germline-derived CDR1 and CDR2 are KGHSH and LQKENI. This CDR3 is CASSPLDSRSEQYF. Written as DNA, the CDR3 is TGTGCCAGCTCACCACTCGACAGCAGATCAGAGCAGTACTTC.

The V and J genes are TRBV6-5 and TRBJ1-3; possible D gene TRBD1, 6 bases. V was cut by 4 bases and J by 6 bases, with 13 bases left in between. The germline gives CDR1 MNHEY, CDR2 SVGAGI. The CDR3 runs to 14 residues. The DNA for the CDR3 is TGTGCCAGCAGTTTAACAGGGCCCGAAAACACCATATATTTT. Translation: CASSLTGPENTIYF.

There are many counts of this clonotype. The CDR3 reads CASSLRGNTEAFF. In DNA form, the CDR3 reads TGTGCCAGCAGCTTGAGGGGGAACACTGAAGCTTTCTTT. The chain is built from TRBV5-4 and TRBJ1-1; a possible D gene is TRBD1 (5 bases). Per the germline V gene, CDR1 is SGHNT and CDR2 is YYREEE (reference sequence). Trimming took 1 base from V and 1 from J, leaving 5 bases between them. The CDR3 is 13 residues long.

The CDR3 region is CASSGRDRGTEQFF. The CDR3 nucleotides are TGTGCCAGCAGCGGCCGGGACCGCGGAACTGAGCAGTTCTTC. The V call is TRBV3-1, the J call TRBJ2-1, with D possibly being TRBD1 or TRBD2 (5 bases each). This CDR3 spans 14 amino acids. V was pared by 5 bases and J by 9 bases, with 17 bases between. CDR1 LGHDT and CDR2 YNNKEL come from the germline V gene (reference sequence).

In this sample, this clonotype turned up many times. The chain recombines TRBV10-3 with TRBJ2-5; D may be TRBD1 (6 bases). Germline V lookup: CDR1 ENHRY, CDR2 SYGVKD. With 5 bases removed from V and 2 bases from J, the gap between germline ends came to 12 bases. The CDR3 covers 14 residues. CDR3 loop: CAISIGGRQETQYF. The CDR3 DNA reads TGTGCCATCAGTATAGGGGGACGACAAGAGACCCAGTACTTC.